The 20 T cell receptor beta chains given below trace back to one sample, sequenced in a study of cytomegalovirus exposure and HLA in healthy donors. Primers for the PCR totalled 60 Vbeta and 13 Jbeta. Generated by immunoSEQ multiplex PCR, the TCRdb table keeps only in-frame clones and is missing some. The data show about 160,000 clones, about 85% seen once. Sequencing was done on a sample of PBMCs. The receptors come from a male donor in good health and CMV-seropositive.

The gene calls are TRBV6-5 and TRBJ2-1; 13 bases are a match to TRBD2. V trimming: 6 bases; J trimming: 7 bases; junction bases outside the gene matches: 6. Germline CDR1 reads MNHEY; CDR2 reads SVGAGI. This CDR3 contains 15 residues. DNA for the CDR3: TGTGCCAGCAGCCCACTAGCGGGAGGGATGAATGAGCAGTTCTTC. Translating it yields CASSPLAGGMNEQFF.

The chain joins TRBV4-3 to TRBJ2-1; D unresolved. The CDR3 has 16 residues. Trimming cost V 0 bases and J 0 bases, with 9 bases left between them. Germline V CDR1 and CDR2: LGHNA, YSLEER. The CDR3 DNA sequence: TGCGCCAGCAGCCAAGAGGCGGTAAGCTCCTACAATGAGCAGTTCTTC. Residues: CASSQEAVSSYNEQFF.

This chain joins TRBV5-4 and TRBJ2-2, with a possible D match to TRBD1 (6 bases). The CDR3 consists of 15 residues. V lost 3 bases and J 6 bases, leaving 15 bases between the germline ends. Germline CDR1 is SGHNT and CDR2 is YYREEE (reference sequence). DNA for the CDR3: TGTGCCAGCAGCTCCGCCCGGCAGGGGCCCGGGGAGCTGTTTTTT. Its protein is CASSSARQGPGELFF.

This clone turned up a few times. CDR3 DNA: TGTGCCACAGGACAGGGTAATTCACCCCTCCACTTT. Translated, it gives CATGQGNSPLHF. The V call is TRBV25-1, the J call TRBJ1-6, with 8 bases matching TRBD1. Germline V CDR1 and CDR2: MGHDK, SYGVNS. CDR3 length equals 12 residues. V shed 10 bases and J 6 bases; nucleotides not matched to a gene: 2.

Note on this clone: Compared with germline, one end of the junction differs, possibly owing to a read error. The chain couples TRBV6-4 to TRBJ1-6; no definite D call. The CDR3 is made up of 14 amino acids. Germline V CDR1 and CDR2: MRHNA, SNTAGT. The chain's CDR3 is CAISDNRENSPLHF. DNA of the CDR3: TGTGCCATCAGTGACAACCGGGAGAATTCACCCCTCCACTTT.

CDR3 protein: CASSLANSGQDSYEQYF. DNA for the CDR3: TGTGCCAGCAGCTTAGCGAACTCGGGACAGGACTCCTACGAGCAGTACTTC. The gene calls are TRBV7-9 and TRBJ2-7; 8 positions agree with TRBD1. This CDR3 has 17 residues. With 0 bases clipped from V and 0 bases from J, the junction kept 7 bases outside the gene matches. Germline V lookup: CDR1 SEHNR, CDR2 FQNEAQ (reference sequence).

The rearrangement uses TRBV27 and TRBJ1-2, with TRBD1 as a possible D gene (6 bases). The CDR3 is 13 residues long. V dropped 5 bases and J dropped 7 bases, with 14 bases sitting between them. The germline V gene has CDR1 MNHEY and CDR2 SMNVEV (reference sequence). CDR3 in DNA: TGTGCCAGCAGTGCGAACAGGGTCATTGGCTACACCTTC. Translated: CASSANRVIGYTF.

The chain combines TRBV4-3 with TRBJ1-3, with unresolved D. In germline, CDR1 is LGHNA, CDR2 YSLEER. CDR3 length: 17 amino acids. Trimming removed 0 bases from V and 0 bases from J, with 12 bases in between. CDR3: CASSQDLYSRSGNTIYF. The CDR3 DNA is TGCGCCAGCAGCCAAGATTTGTACAGCCGCTCTGGAAACACCATATATTTT.

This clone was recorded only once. The CDR3 nucleotides read TGTGCCAGCAGCTTGGGGTTGGGGAGCCCAGTCATGACGCAAAACTCCTACGAGCAGTACTTC. Translated, it gives CASSLGLGSPVMTQNSYEQYF. The chain recombines TRBV13 with TRBJ2-7, with D possibly TRBD2 on 5 matching bases. CDR1 and CDR2 (germline): PRHDT, FYEKMQ (reference sequence). The germline V and J ends were trimmed by 3 bases and 0 bases, with 30 bases remaining between them. The CDR3 loop spans 21 amino acids. Full variable domain (outside the CDR3, taken from reference TRBV13 and TRBJ2-7): AAGVIQSPRHLIKEKRETATLKCYPIPRHDTVYWYQQGPGQDPQFLISFYEKMQSDKGSIPDRFSAQQFSDYHSELNMSSLELGDSALYFCASSLGLGSPVMTQNSYEQYFGPGTRLTVT.

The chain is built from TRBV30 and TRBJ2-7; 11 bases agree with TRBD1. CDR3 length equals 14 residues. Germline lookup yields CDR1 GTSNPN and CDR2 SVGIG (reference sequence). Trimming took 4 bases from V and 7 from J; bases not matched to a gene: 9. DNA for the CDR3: TGTGCCTGGAAGACGGACAGGGGGCTTGGGGAGCAGTACTTC. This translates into CAWKTDRGLGEQYF.

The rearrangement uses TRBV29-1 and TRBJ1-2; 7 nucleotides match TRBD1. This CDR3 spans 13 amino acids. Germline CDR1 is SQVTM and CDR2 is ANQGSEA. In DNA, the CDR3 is TGCGGGGGGTTTAAGGGGGCTCACTATGGCTACACCTTC. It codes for CGGFKGAHYGYTF.

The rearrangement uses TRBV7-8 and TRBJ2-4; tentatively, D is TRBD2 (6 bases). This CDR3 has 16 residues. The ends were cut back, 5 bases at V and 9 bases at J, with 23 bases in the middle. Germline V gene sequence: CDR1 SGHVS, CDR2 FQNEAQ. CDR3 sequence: CASSPGSRGRRGIQYF. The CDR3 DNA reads TGTGCCAGCAGCCCCGGGAGTCGAGGGAGAAGGGGCATTCAGTACTTC.

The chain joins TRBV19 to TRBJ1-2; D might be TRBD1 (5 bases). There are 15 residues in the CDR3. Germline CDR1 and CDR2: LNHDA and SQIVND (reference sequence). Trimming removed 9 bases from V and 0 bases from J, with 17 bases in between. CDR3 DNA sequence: TGTGCCAGCTCAACTCCGGGACTCCCTAACTATGGCTACACCTTC. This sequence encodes CASSTPGLPNYGYTF.

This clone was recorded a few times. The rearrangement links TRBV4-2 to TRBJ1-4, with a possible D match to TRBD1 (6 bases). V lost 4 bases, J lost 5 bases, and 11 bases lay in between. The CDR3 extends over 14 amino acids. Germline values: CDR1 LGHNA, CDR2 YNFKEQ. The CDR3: CASSPRGLNEKLFF. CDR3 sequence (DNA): TGTGCCAGCAGCCCCAGGGGCCTCAATGAAAAACTGTTTTTT.

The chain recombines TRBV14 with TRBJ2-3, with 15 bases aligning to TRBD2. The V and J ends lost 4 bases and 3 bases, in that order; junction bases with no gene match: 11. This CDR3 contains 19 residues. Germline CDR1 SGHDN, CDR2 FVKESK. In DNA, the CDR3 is TGTGCCAGCAGCCCCCTCGGGGGACTAGCGGGAGGCGTAACAGATACGCAGTATTTT. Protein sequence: CASSPLGGLAGGVTDTQYF.

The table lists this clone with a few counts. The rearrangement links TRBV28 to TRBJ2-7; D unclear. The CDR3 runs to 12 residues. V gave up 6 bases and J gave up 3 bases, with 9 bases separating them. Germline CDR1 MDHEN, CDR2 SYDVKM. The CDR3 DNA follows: TGTGCCAGCAGGAGGAAGGACTACGAGCAGTACTTC. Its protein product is CASRRKDYEQYF.

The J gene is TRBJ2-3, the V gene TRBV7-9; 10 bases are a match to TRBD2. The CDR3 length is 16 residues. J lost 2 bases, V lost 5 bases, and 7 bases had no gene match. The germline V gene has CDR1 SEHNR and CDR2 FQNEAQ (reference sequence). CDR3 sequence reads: CASSLQAGGYTDTQYF. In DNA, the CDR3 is TGTGCCAGCAGCCTGCAAGCGGGAGGGTACACAGATACGCAGTATTTT.

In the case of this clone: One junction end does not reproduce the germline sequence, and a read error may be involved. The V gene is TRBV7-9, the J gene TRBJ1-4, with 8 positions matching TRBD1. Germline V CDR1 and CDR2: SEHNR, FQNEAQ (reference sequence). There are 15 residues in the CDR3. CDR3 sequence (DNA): TGTTCCAGCAGCTCCACGGACAGGGTAGTGGAAAAACTGTTTTTT. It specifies CSSSSTDRVVEKLFF.

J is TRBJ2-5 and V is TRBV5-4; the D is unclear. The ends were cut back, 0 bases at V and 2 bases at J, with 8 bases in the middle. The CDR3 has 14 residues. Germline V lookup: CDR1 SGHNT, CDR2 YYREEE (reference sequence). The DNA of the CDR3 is TGTGCCAGCAGCTTGGCGCAGACACAAGAGACCCAGTACTTC. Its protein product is CASSLAQTQETQYF.

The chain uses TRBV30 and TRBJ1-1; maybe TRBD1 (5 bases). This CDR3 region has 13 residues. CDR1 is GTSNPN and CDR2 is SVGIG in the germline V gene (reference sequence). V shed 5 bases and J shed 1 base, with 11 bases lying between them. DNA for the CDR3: TGTGCCTGGTCCATTCAGGGGAACACTGAAGCTTTCTTT. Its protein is CAWSIQGNTEAFF.